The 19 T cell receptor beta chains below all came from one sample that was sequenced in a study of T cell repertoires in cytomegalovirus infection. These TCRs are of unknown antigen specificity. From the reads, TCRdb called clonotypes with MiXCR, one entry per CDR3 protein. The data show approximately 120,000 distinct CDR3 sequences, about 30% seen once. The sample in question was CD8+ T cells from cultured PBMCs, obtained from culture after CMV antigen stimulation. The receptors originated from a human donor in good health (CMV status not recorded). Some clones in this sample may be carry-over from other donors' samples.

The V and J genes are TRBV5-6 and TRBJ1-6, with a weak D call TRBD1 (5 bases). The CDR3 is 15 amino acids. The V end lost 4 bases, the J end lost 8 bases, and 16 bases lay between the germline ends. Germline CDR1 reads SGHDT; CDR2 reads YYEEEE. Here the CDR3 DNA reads TGTGCCAGCAGCCCCCTGACGGGGGTGGATTCACCCCTCCACTTT. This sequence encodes CASSPLTGVDSPLHF.

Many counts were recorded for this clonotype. The CDR3 protein is CAWGDNEQFF. The CDR3 DNA is TGTGCCTGGGGAGATAATGAGCAGTTCTTC. The chain carries TRBV30 and TRBJ2-1; D not resolved. Trimming stripped 5 bases from V and 7 bases from J, with 6 bases between. Per germline, CDR1 GTSNPN and CDR2 SVGIG (reference sequence). This CDR3 comprises 10 residues.

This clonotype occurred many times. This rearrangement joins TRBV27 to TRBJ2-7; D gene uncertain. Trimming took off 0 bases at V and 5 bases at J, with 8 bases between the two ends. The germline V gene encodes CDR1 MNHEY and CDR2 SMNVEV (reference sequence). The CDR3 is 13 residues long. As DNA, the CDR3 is TGTGCCAGCAGTTTATCCCACCGGAACGAGCAGTACTTC. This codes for CASSLSHRNEQYF.

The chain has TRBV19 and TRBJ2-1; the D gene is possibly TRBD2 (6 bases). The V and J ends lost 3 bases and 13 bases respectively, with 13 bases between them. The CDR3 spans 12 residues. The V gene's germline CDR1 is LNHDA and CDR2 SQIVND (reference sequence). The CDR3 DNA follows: TGTGCCAGTAGTATGGGCGGGGCCGGTCAGTTCTTC. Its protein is CASSMGGAGQFF.

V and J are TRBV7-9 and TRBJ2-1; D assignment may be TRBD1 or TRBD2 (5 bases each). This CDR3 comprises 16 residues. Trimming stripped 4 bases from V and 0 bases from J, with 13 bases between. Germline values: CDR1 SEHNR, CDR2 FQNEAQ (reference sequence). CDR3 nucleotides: TGTGCCAGCAGCTCCAGAGTGGGGACCTCCTACAATGAGCAGTTCTTC. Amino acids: CASSSRVGTSYNEQFF.

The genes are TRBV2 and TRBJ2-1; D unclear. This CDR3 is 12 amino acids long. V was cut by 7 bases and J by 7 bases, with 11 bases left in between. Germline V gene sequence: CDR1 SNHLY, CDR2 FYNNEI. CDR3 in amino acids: CASTPRRNEQFF. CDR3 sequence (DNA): TGTGCCAGCACTCCCCGGCGGAATGAGCAGTTCTTC.

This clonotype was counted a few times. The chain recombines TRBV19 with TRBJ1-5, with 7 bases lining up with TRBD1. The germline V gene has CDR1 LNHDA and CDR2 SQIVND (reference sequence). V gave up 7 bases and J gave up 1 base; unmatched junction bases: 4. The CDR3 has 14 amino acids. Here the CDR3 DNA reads TGTGCCAGTATAGGGGGCGCCAGCAATCAGCCCCAGCATTTT. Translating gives CASIGGASNQPQHF.

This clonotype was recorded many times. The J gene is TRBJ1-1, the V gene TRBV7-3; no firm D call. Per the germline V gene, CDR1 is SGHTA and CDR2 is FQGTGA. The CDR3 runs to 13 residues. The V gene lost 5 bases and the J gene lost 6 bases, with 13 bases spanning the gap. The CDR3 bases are TGTGCCAGCAGCCACCTCGGGCAGCCTGAAGCTTTCTTT. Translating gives CASSHLGQPEAFF.

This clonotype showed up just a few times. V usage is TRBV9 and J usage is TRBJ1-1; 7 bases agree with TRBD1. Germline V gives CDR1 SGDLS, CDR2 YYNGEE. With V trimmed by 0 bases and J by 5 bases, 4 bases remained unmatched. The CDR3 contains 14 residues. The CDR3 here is CASSVGQGGTEAFF. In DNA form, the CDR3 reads TGTGCCAGCAGCGTAGGACAGGGTGGGACTGAAGCTTTCTTT.

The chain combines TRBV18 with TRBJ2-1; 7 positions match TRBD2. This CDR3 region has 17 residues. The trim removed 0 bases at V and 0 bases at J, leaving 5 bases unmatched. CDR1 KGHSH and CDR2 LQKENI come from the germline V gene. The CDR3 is CASSPPGSGGSYNEQFF. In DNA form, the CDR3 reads TGTGCCAGCTCACCACCGGGTTCGGGGGGCTCCTACAATGAGCAGTTCTTC.

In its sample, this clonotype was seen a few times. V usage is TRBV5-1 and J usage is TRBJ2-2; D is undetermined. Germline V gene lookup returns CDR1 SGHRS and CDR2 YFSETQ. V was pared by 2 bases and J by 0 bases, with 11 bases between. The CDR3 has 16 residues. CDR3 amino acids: CASSLGHSPNTGELFF. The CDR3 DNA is TGCGCCAGCAGCTTAGGTCACAGCCCGAACACCGGGGAGCTGTTTTTT.

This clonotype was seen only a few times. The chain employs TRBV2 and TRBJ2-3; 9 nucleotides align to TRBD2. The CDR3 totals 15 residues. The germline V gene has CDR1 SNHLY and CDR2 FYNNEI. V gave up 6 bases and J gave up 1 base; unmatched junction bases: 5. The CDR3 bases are TGTGCCAGCAGGAGGGTAGCGGGGGGCACAGATACGCAGTATTTT. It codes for CASRRVAGGTDTQYF.

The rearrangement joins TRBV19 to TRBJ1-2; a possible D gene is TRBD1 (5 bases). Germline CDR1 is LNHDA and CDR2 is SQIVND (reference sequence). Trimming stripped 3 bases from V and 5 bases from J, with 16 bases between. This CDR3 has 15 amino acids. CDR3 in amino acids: CASSIRHFWGYGYTF. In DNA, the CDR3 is TGTGCCAGTAGTATTCGACATTTTTGGGGGTATGGCTACACCTTC.

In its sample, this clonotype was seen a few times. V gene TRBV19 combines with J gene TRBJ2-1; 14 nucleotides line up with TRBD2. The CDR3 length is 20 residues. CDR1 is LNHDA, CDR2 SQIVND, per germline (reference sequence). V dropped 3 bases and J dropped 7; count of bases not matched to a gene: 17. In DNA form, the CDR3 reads TGTGCCAGTAGTATCACGTCAGGACTAGCGGGGGGCCCCGGGGCAAATGAGCAGTTCTTC. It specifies CASSITSGLAGGPGANEQFF.

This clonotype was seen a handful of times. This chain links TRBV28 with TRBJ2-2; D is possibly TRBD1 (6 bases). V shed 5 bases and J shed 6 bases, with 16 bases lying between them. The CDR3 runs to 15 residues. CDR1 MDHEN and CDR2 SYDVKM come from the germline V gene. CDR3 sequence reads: CASSPHTGSPGELFF. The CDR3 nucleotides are TGTGCCAGCAGTCCCCACACAGGGTCCCCCGGGGAGCTGTTTTTT.

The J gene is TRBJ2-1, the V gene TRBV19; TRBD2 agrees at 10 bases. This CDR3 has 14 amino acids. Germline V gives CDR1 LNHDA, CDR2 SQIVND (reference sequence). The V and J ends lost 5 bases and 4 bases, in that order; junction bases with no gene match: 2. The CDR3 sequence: CASSSSGGYNEQFF. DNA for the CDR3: TGTGCCAGTAGTTCTAGCGGGGGTTACAATGAGCAGTTCTTC.

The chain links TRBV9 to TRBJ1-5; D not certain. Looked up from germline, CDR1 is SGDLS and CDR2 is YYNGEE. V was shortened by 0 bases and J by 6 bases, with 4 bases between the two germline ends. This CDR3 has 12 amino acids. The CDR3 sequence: CASSVAGQPQHF. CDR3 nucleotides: TGTGCCAGCAGCGTAGCCGGTCAGCCCCAGCATTTT.

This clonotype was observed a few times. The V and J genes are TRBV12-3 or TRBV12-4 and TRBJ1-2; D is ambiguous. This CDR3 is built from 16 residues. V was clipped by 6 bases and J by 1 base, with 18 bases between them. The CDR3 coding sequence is TGTGCCAGCAGCCCCCTCGTTCTGGCAGATAACTATGGCTACACCTTC. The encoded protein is CASSPLVLADNYGYTF.

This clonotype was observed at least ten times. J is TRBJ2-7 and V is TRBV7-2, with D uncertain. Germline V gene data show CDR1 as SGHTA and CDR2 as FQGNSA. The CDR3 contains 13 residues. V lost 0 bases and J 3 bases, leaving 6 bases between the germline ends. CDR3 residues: CASSLAPGYEQYF. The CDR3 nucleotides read TGTGCCAGCAGCTTAGCGCCCGGCTACGAGCAGTACTTC.